A single sample gave rise to the 17 T cell receptor beta chains below, sequenced in a study of T cell responses to AZD1222 COVID-19 vaccine (dated by TCRdb to about 2021). Libraries were constructed by the immunoSEQ multiplex PCR assay. The immuneACCESS repertoire file appears here via TCRdb, limited to in-frame rearrangements. These files lack a portion of the clones; in checked studies, under half of the deficit traces to unresolved V genes, and the cause of the others is not known. This sample has around 120,000 clones in its table, and about 88% of those were observed once. About 2.4% of the sample is held by the ten biggest clonotypes. Per the publication, the time point label means: baseline before first vaccination. This material consisted of peripheral blood, taken on day 0 of AZD1222 vaccination. The receptors stem from an adult in good health.

The genes are TRBV6-5 and TRBJ1-3, with 7 bases lining up with TRBD1. CDR1 and CDR2 from the germline V gene are MNHEY and SVGAGI. Trimming at V came to 10 bases and at J to 1 base, leaving 4 bases not matched to a gene. This CDR3 is built from 13 residues. CDR3 residues: CATRRGSGNTIYF. The CDR3 DNA is TGTGCCACCCGCAGGGGGTCTGGAAACACCATATATTTT.

The chain couples TRBV10-1 to TRBJ2-2; 12 nucleotides align to TRBD2. Germline V gene sequence: CDR1 WNHNN, CDR2 SYGVQD (reference sequence). The CDR3 runs to 19 residues. Germline trimming cut 6 bases from V and 5 bases from J; bases unmatched to any gene: 16. For the CDR3, the DNA is TGCGCCAGCAGCCTCGATAGGACTAGCGGGATAATAGGAACCGGGGAGCTGTTTTTT. It specifies CASSLDRTSGIIGTGELFF.

The chain joins TRBV20-1 to TRBJ1-2; D not resolved. From germline, CDR1 is DFQATT and CDR2 SNEGSKA (reference sequence). The CDR3 runs 10 residues. V shed 5 bases and J shed 3 bases, with 4 bases lying between them. The CDR3 DNA sequence: TGCAGTGCTCCAGACTATGGCTACACCTTC. Its translation: CSAPDYGYTF.

This sequence joins TRBV10-1 and TRBJ2-1; D not certain. The CDR3 covers 16 residues. The germline gives CDR1 WNHNN, CDR2 SYGVQD (reference sequence). V was clipped by 0 bases and J by 3 bases, with 12 bases between them. In nucleotides, the CDR3 is TGCGCCAGCAGTGAGTCGATAGGGAAACACTACAATGAGCAGTTCTTC. This gives the protein CASSESIGKHYNEQFF.

In its sample, this clone was seen a few times. This rearrangement joins TRBV3-1 (or the pseudogene TRBV3-2) to TRBJ2-7; weak D call: TRBD2 (5 bases). The CDR3 sequence is 13 residues long. Germline V gene sequence: CDR1 LGHDT, CDR2 YNNKEL (reference sequence). V was clipped by 5 bases and J by 4 bases, with 12 bases between them. The CDR3 nucleotides are TGTGCCAGCAGCTTAATCGCGGGTTACGAGCAGTACTTC. It specifies CASSLIAGYEQYF.

This clone has a handful of counts. For the CDR3, the DNA is TGTGCCAGCAGCCCGGGCCTGGGCCCAGGGTATGGCTACACCTTC. Its translation is CASSPGLGPGYGYTF. The V and J genes are TRBV3-1 (or the pseudogene TRBV3-2) and TRBJ1-2, with D perhaps matching TRBD1 (5 bases). The CDR3 extends over 15 amino acids. CDR1 is LGHDT, CDR2 YNNKEL, per germline (reference sequence). V lost 4 bases and J lost 5, with 17 bases in between.

The rearrangement links TRBV28 to TRBJ2-2; D is undetermined. V lost 5 bases to trimming and J lost 1 base, with 5 bases between them. Per germline, CDR1 MDHEN and CDR2 SYDVKM. The CDR3 spans 13 residues. The CDR3 region has the DNA TGTGCCAGCAGTACTCGGAACACCGGGGAGCTGTTTTTT. Encoded protein: CASSTRNTGELFF.

The chain employs TRBV7-8 and TRBJ1-4; 7 nucleotides match TRBD1. The V gene's germline CDR1 is SGHVS and CDR2 FQNEAQ. With 0 bases clipped from V and 8 bases from J, the junction kept 9 bases outside the gene matches. The CDR3 extends over 16 amino acids. The chain's CDR3 is CASSLAQTGRIEKLFF. The CDR3 DNA reads as TGTGCCAGCAGCTTAGCGCAGACAGGGCGGATCGAAAAACTGTTTTTT.

This clone appeared once. The V and J genes are TRBV19 and TRBJ1-1; possible D gene TRBD1, 6 bases. V lost 7 bases and J lost 0, with 12 bases in between. Germline-derived CDR1 and CDR2 are LNHDA and SQIVND (reference sequence). This CDR3 spans 14 amino acids. The chain's CDR3 is CASKVGQMNTEAFF. The CDR3 nucleotides read TGTGCCAGTAAGGTTGGACAGATGAACACTGAAGCTTTCTTT.

This clone was counted once. The gene calls are TRBV5-5 and TRBJ1-5; the match to TRBD1 covers 8 bases. CDR3 length: 16 amino acids. Trimming at V came to 2 bases and at J to 0 bases, leaving 4 bases not matched to a gene. CDR1 and CDR2 (germline): SGHKS, YYEKEE (reference sequence). The DNA for the CDR3 is TGTGCCAGCAGCTTAGGGGACAGGATTAGCAATCAGCCCCAGCATTTT. Residues: CASSLGDRISNQPQHF.

This clone is a singleton in its sample. The chain joins TRBV12-5 to TRBJ2-2; no clear D. The germline gives CDR1 LGHNT, CDR2 FRNRAP. CDR3 length: 12 amino acids. V was pared by 3 bases and J by 2 bases, with 1 base between. CDR3 residues: CASGFNTGELFF. In DNA form, the CDR3 reads TGTGCTAGTGGTTTCAACACCGGGGAGCTGTTTTTT.

CDR3 region: CASSVGLAGAGNEQFF. Here the CDR3 DNA reads TGTGCCAGCAGCGTAGGACTAGCGGGAGCCGGTAATGAGCAGTTCTTC. The chain recombines TRBV9 with TRBJ2-1, with 12 bases matching TRBD2. After removal of 0 bases from V and 7 bases from J, the junction contained 5 bases not matched to a gene. CDR1 and CDR2 from the germline V gene are SGDLS and YYNGEE. The CDR3 is 16 amino acids.

This chain links TRBV6-5 with TRBJ2-1, with D tentatively TRBD2 (5 bases). Germline CDR1 MNHEY, CDR2 SVGAGI. This CDR3 is built from 12 residues. Trimming cost V 4 bases and J 6 bases, with 7 bases left between them. The CDR3 sequence is CASSFAGNEQFF. The CDR3 DNA reads TGTGCCAGCAGTTTTGCGGGCAATGAGCAGTTCTTC.

The chain is built from TRBV30 and TRBJ1-3; weak D call: TRBD1 (5 bases). The CDR3 consists of 14 residues. Trimming stripped 3 bases from V and 1 base from J, with 10 bases between. Germline CDR1 reads GTSNPN; CDR2 reads SVGIG (reference sequence). Written as DNA, the CDR3 is TGTGCCTGGAGCGAGGGGAGGTCTGGAAACACCATATATTTT. Protein sequence: CAWSEGRSGNTIYF.

The chain has TRBV2 and TRBJ2-5, with D possibly matching TRBD2 (6 bases). The germline gives CDR1 SNHLY, CDR2 FYNNEI. The CDR3 spans 13 residues. Trimming pared 9 bases from V and 2 bases from J, leaving 13 bases between. The CDR3: CARGGPGQETQYF. Written as DNA, the CDR3 is TGTGCCAGGGGGGGTCCGGGACAAGAGACCCAGTACTTC.

The chain carries TRBV18 and TRBJ2-7; no clear D gene. Per the germline V gene, CDR1 is KGHSH and CDR2 is LQKENI. V was pared by 4 bases and J by 2 bases, with 9 bases between. The CDR3 extends over 13 amino acids. Here the CDR3 DNA reads TGTGCCAGCTCACAGGGTTTCCCCTACGAGCAGTACTTC. Protein sequence: CASSQGFPYEQYF.

The chain has TRBV6-4 and TRBJ2-1, with D unclear. Trimming shortened V by 3 bases and J by 6 bases, and 12 bases separated the two germline ends. The germline V gene has CDR1 MRHNA and CDR2 SNTAGT. The CDR3 has 14 amino acids. For the CDR3, the DNA is TGTGCCAGCAGTGAAGAACGCCATTTCAATGAGCAGTTCTTC. It specifies CASSEERHFNEQFF.